These 30 T cell receptor beta chains originate from one sample sequenced in a study of T cell responses to AZD1222 COVID-19 vaccine. Libraries were prepared by immunoSEQ multiplex PCR; TCRdb keeps only in-frame clonotypes and omits some of them. The sample lists roughly 100,000 clones, 85% to 90% seen once, with about 9.1% in the top ten. Sequencing used peripheral blood, obtained on day 0 of AZD1222 vaccination. The receptors come from an adult in good health.

This clone has just a few counts. This rearrangement joins TRBV6-5 to TRBJ2-1, with D perhaps matching TRBD2 (7 bases). Trimming shortened V by 7 bases and J by 4 bases, and 17 bases separated the two germline ends. The CDR3 runs to 15 residues. Per the germline V gene, CDR1 is MNHEY and CDR2 is SVGAGI. CDR3 region: CASTPRGPRYNEQFF. As DNA, the CDR3 is TGTGCCAGCACCCCGCGGGGGCCCCGGTACAATGAGCAGTTCTTC.

This clone showed up just a few times. The chain has TRBV12-3 or TRBV12-4 and TRBJ1-5; the D is unclear. The CDR3 runs 13 residues. Trimming cost V 7 bases and J 3 bases, with 10 bases left between them. CDR3 coding DNA: TGTGCCAGCACAGACACCCACAATCAGCCCCAGCATTTT. It codes for CASTDTHNQPQHF.

The CDR3 DNA follows: TGTGCCAGAAGCTTGATCCTGGGAAATCAGCCCCAGCATTTT. The encoded protein is CARSLILGNQPQHF. The rearrangement uses TRBV5-3 and TRBJ1-5, with unresolved D. TRBV5-3 is placed among ORFs of uncertain function. Between the trimmed V and J ends, which lost 1 base and 4 bases, there was a span of 9 bases. The CDR3 covers 14 residues.

The chain employs TRBV7-8 and TRBJ1-1; D unresolved. Trimming shortened V by 4 bases and J by 0 bases, and 18 bases separated the two germline ends. This CDR3 is 17 amino acids long. Germline CDR1 SGHVS, CDR2 FQNEAQ. The CDR3 here is CASSWAEGGILNTEAFF. The DNA for the CDR3 is TGTGCCAGCAGCTGGGCGGAGGGCGGGATTTTGAACACTGAAGCTTTCTTT.

The CDR3 loop reads CASDGDRGNTEAFF. The CDR3 DNA sequence: TGTGCCAGCGACGGGGACAGGGGGAACACTGAAGCTTTCTTT. V usage is TRBV6-5 and J usage is TRBJ1-1; 10 bases agree with TRBD1. The CDR3 contains 14 residues. Germline lookup yields CDR1 MNHEY and CDR2 SVGAGI. V lost 8 bases to trimming and J lost 1 base; unmatched junction nucleotides: 4.

This rearrangement joins TRBV3-1 (or the pseudogene TRBV3-2) to TRBJ2-4, with D perhaps matching TRBD2 (5 bases). Germline V CDR1 and CDR2: LGHDT, YNNKEL (reference sequence). The germline V and J ends were trimmed by 6 bases and 0 bases, with 9 bases remaining between them. The CDR3 runs to 14 residues. As DNA, the CDR3 is TGTGCCAGCAGTATAGAGGGAGCCAAAAACATTCAGTACTTC. Its protein product is CASSIEGAKNIQYF.

This chain uses TRBV6-2 or TRBV6-3 with TRBJ2-1, with D maybe TRBD2 (6 bases). There are 13 residues in the CDR3. The germline V gene encodes CDR1 MNHEY and CDR2 SVGEGT. The V gene lost 2 bases and the J gene lost 9 bases, with 11 bases spanning the gap. For the CDR3, the DNA is TGTGCCAGCAGTTACCTTCGGGACTCTGAGCAGTTCTTC. Protein: CASSYLRDSEQFF.

The chain carries TRBV2 and TRBJ1-4; unclear D gene. CDR3 length equals 15 residues. Germline lookup yields CDR1 SNHLY and CDR2 FYNNEI. The ends were cut back, 4 bases at V and 5 bases at J, with 14 bases in the middle. The CDR3 DNA reads as TGTGCCAGCAGTGTAGCGGCATCCCGGAATGAAAAACTGTTTTTT. It specifies CASSVAASRNEKLFF. The full variable domain, its missing parts supplied by reference TRBV2 and TRBJ1-4, is EPEVTQTPSHQVTQMGQEVILRCVPISNHLYFYWYRQILGQKVEFLVSFYNNEISEKSEIFDDQFSVERPDGSNFTLKIRSTKLEDSAMYFCASSVAASRNEKLFFGSGTQLSVL.

The rearrangement links TRBV2 to TRBJ2-4, with D hard to call. CDR3 length equals 15 residues. Germline CDR1 is SNHLY and CDR2 is FYNNEI. Between the trimmed V and J ends, which lost 5 bases and 1 base, there was a span of 12 bases. The CDR3 protein is CASSIEIFAKNIQYF. For the CDR3, the DNA is TGTGCCAGCAGTATTGAGATATTCGCCAAAAACATTCAGTACTTC.

V is TRBV2 and J is TRBJ2-7; no definite D call. This CDR3 is 13 amino acids long. Trimming left V 7 bases short and J 0 bases short, with 10 bases between. Germline CDR1 SNHLY, CDR2 FYNNEI. The CDR3 DNA follows: TGTGCCAGCACCCCAGTCCTCTCCTACGAGCAGTACTTC. This gives the protein CASTPVLSYEQYF.

This chain joins TRBV30 and TRBJ2-5; 8 bases map to TRBD2. V was clipped by 2 bases and J by 7 bases; unmatched bases: 3. Germline assignment: CDR1 GTSNPN and CDR2 SVGIG (reference sequence). CDR3 length: 12 amino acids. The CDR3 DNA reads TGTGCCTGGAGTCTAGCGGGCGGGACCCAGTACTTC. Protein product: CAWSLAGGTQYF.

The chain links TRBV15 to TRBJ1-3; tentatively, D is TRBD1 (6 bases). This CDR3 has 15 amino acids. V was trimmed by 0 bases and J by 3 bases, leaving 9 bases between them. CDR1 is LNHNV and CDR2 is YYDKDF in the germline V gene (reference sequence). This CDR3 is CATSREGANGNTIYF. The CDR3 nucleotides read TGTGCCACCAGCAGAGAGGGGGCCAATGGAAACACCATATATTTT.

The rearrangement links TRBV5-1 to TRBJ2-1, with D hard to call. Germline assignment: CDR1 SGHRS and CDR2 YFSETQ. V lost 2 bases and J 0 bases, leaving 9 bases between the germline ends. The CDR3 length is 15 residues. The CDR3 DNA sequence: TGCGCCAGCAGCTTAGGGCCGAGCTCCTACAATGAGCAGTTCTTC. Encoded protein: CASSLGPSSYNEQFF.

This chain joins TRBV27 and TRBJ2-1, with 13 bases matching TRBD2. The germline gives CDR1 MNHEY, CDR2 SMNVEV (reference sequence). After removal of 3 bases from V and 5 bases from J, the junction contained 7 bases not matched to a gene. The CDR3 spans 17 residues. Here the CDR3 DNA reads TGTGCCAGCAGTTTGCAGACGGGACTAGCGGGGAACAATGAGCAGTTCTTC. Translated: CASSLQTGLAGNNEQFF.

This clone has just one count. The rearrangement uses TRBV9 and TRBJ2-2; D might be TRBD2 (5 bases). Germline CDR1 is SGDLS and CDR2 is YYNGEE. The V end was cut by 0 bases, the J end by 0 bases, with 12 bases between. The CDR3 totals 17 residues. The CDR3 spells CASSVEVRGPNTGELFF. The CDR3 coding sequence is TGTGCCAGCAGCGTAGAGGTCCGGGGTCCGAACACCGGGGAGCTGTTTTTT.

V usage is TRBV5-1 and J usage is TRBJ2-1; no clear D. Germline loops: CDR1 SGHRS, CDR2 YFSETQ. The CDR3 runs 14 residues. V shed 0 bases and J shed 5 bases, with 9 bases lying between them. As DNA, the CDR3 is TGCGCCAGCAGCTTGGCCTTTCAGGACAATGAGCAGTTCTTC. The encoded protein is CASSLAFQDNEQFF.

The chain employs TRBV7-9 and TRBJ2-3; D ambiguous. CDR1 and CDR2 from the germline V gene are SEHNR and FQNEAQ (reference sequence). The CDR3 extends over 12 amino acids. V shed 4 bases and J shed 5 bases, with 7 bases lying between them. This chain's CDR3 is CASSSPGDTQYF. As DNA, the CDR3 is TGTGCCAGCAGCTCTCCAGGAGATACGCAGTATTTT.

As concerns this clone: The sample has other DNA sequences that encode this CDR3 too. This chain's CDR3 is CASSLGGSGANVLTF. Here the CDR3 DNA reads TGCGCCAGCAGCTTGGGAGGTAGTGGGGCCAACGTCCTGACTTTC. The rearrangement uses TRBV5-1 and TRBJ2-6; no reliable D call. The CDR3 is 15 residues long. V lost 0 bases and J lost 3, with 7 bases in between. Per germline, CDR1 SGHRS and CDR2 YFSETQ.

V is TRBV28 and J is TRBJ2-7; either TRBD1 or TRBD2 may fit D (6 bases each). The V end was cut by 10 bases, the J end by 1 base, with 17 bases between. The germline V gene has CDR1 MDHEN and CDR2 SYDVKM. This CDR3 is 14 amino acids long. CDR3 sequence reads: CANSPTGASYEQYF. The CDR3 nucleotides read TGTGCCAACAGCCCAACGGGGGCATCCTACGAGCAGTACTTC.

The chain uses TRBV29-1 and TRBJ1-1; D gene ambiguous. V was pared by 8 bases and J by 0 bases, with 10 bases between. CDR1 SQVTM and CDR2 ANQGSEA come from the germline V gene. CDR3 length: 12 residues. CDR3 DNA sequence: TGCAGCCAGGTACACATGAACACTGAAGCTTTCTTT. This translates into CSQVHMNTEAFF.

V is TRBV5-1 and J is TRBJ2-7, with 8 bases aligning to TRBD1. V dropped 3 bases and J dropped 0; count of bases not matched to a gene: 5. The CDR3 length is 15 residues. The germline CDR1 and CDR2 sequences are SGHRS and YFSETQ. CDR3 loop: CASSYDRGGSYEQYF. The CDR3 bases are TGCGCCAGCAGCTACGACAGGGGAGGCTCCTACGAGCAGTACTTC.

This chain joins TRBV7-9 and TRBJ1-5; possible D gene TRBD1, 5 bases. V gave up 5 bases and J gave up 1 base, with 18 bases separating them. CDR1 and CDR2 from the germline V gene are SEHNR and FQNEAQ (reference sequence). The CDR3 is 17 amino acids. The CDR3 region is CASSLTGGTMSNQPQHF. Written as DNA, the CDR3 is TGTGCCAGCAGCCTAACCGGGGGTACCATGAGCAATCAGCCCCAGCATTTT.

The rearrangement uses TRBV6-2 or TRBV6-3 and TRBJ2-5; D perhaps matches TRBD2 (6 bases). Trimming pared 0 bases from V and 1 base from J, leaving 12 bases between. This CDR3 spans 16 amino acids. Germline V lookup: CDR1 MNHEY, CDR2 SVGEGT. CDR3 sequence (DNA): TGTGCCAGCAGTTACTCGATCCAGCGGGCCCAAGAGACCCAGTACTTC. This codes for CASSYSIQRAQETQYF.

This clone showed up just a few times. This chain uses TRBV7-6 with TRBJ2-5, with 7 bases matching TRBD1. The ends lost 5 bases at V and 5 bases at J; junction bases unmatched: 11. Germline CDR1 reads SGHVS; CDR2 reads FNYEAQ. The CDR3 is 15 amino acids. As DNA, the CDR3 is TGTGCCAGCAGCCCCACAGGGGCCCTGTGGGAGACCCAGTACTTC. It is translated as CASSPTGALWETQYF.

The chain combines TRBV27 with TRBJ2-1; D remains unclear. The CDR3 totals 13 residues. The germline CDR1 and CDR2 sequences are MNHEY and SMNVEV (reference sequence). The V gene lost 7 bases and the J gene lost 7 bases, with 14 bases spanning the gap. Here the CDR3 reads CASTALGVNEQFF. CDR3 in DNA: TGTGCCAGCACCGCCCTGGGCGTGAATGAGCAGTTCTTC.

The rearrangement links TRBV30 to TRBJ2-7; D not certain. Germline V gives CDR1 GTSNPN, CDR2 SVGIG (reference sequence). The germline V and J ends were trimmed by 1 base and 6 bases, with 13 bases remaining between them. This CDR3 spans 13 amino acids. CDR3: CAWSGGGFFEQYF. CDR3 nucleotide sequence: TGTGCCTGGAGTGGAGGTGGGTTTTTCGAGCAGTACTTC.

The chain couples TRBV28 to TRBJ1-6, with 8 bases identical to TRBD1. J was trimmed by 9 bases and V by 5 bases; bases with no gene match: 3. Germline CDR1 MDHEN, CDR2 SYDVKM. The CDR3 is made up of 13 amino acids. CDR3 loop: CASSTGQGSPLHF. CDR3 DNA sequence: TGTGCCAGCAGTACCGGACAGGGTTCACCCCTCCACTTT.

The chain joins TRBV7-9 to TRBJ2-7; unclear D gene. CDR1 and CDR2 (germline): SEHNR, FQNEAQ (reference sequence). CDR3 length: 11 residues. V was pared by 7 bases and J by 5 bases, with 9 bases between. The CDR3 reads CASTSGDEQYF. The CDR3 DNA follows: TGTGCCAGCACCTCGGGCGACGAGCAGTACTTC.

The V gene is TRBV6-2 or TRBV6-3, the J gene TRBJ2-1; D is unresolved. The germline V and J ends were trimmed by 2 bases and 2 bases, with 7 bases remaining between them. The CDR3 is made up of 14 amino acids. The germline V gene has CDR1 MNHEY and CDR2 SVGEGT. The CDR3 region has the DNA TGTGCCAGCAGTTACAAAAGGACCTACAATGAGCAGTTCTTC. Protein sequence: CASSYKRTYNEQFF.

The genes are TRBV27 and TRBJ1-4; D is perhaps TRBD1 (5 bases). CDR1 is MNHEY and CDR2 is SMNVEV in the germline V gene (reference sequence). CDR3 size: 14 residues. CDR3 in DNA: TGTGCTCATCGGGGGACCGCAACTAATGAAAAACTGTTTTTT. It is translated as CAHRGTATNEKLFF.